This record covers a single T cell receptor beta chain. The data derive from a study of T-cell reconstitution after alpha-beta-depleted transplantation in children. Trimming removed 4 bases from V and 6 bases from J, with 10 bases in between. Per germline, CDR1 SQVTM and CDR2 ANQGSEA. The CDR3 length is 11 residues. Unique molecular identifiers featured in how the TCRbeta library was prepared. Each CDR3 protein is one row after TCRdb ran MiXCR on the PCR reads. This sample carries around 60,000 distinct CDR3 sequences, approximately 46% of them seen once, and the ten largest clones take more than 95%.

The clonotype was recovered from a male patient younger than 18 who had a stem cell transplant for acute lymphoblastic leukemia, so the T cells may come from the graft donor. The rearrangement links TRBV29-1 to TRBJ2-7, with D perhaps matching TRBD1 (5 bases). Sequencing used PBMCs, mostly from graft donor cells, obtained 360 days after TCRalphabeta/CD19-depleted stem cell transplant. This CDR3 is CSVAEGAEQYF. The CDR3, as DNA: TGCAGCGTTGCCGAAGGGGCCGAGCAGTACTTC.